What follows are 20 T cell receptor beta chains derived from one specimen sequenced in a study of T cells in Graves' hyperthyroidism and ophthalmopathy. RNA transcripts were the template for amplifying TCR beta CDR3 regions. The HTBI primer set was used in a first-round RT-PCR of the TCR CDR3. TCRdb reanalysed the multiplex PCR reads using MiXCR and keeps one entry per CDR3 protein. The sample includes around 210,000 distinct CDR3 sequences, less than 20% of them seen just once. The material sequenced was blood. The receptors stem from a woman aged 45-65 years with Graves' hyperthyroidism.

The chain links TRBV6-1 to TRBJ2-3, with D perhaps matching TRBD1 (6 bases). The V end was cut by 8 bases, the J end by 3 bases, with 12 bases between. The CDR3 runs 13 residues. The V gene's germline CDR1 is MNHNS and CDR2 SASEGT. The CDR3 DNA is TGTGCCAGCGGGAGAAGGGGGACAGATACGCAGTATTTT. Its protein is CASGRRGTDTQYF.

The rearrangement links TRBV30 to TRBJ1-1; no definite D call. Trimming took 5 bases from V and 1 from J, leaving 17 bases between them. CDR3 length equals 15 residues. Germline assignment: CDR1 GTSNPN and CDR2 SVGIG (reference sequence). The CDR3 DNA is TGTGCCTGGGCCCTTGAGGCGGTACAGAACACTGAAGCTTTCTTT. Translated: CAWALEAVQNTEAFF.

This clonotype was seen more than once but under ten times. The rearrangement uses TRBV7-9 and TRBJ2-1, with D perhaps assigned TRBD1 or TRBD2 (5 bases each). Trimming took 5 bases from V and 7 from J, leaving 12 bases between them. The CDR3 is 13 residues long. Germline values: CDR1 SEHNR, CDR2 FQNEAQ (reference sequence). CDR3 loop: CASSQLGVNEQFF. The CDR3, as DNA: TGTGCCAGCAGCCAACTAGGGGTGAATGAGCAGTTCTTC.

The chain links TRBV11-2 to TRBJ2-7; 8 bases agree with TRBD1. The CDR3 extends over 15 amino acids. J gave up 5 bases and V 3 bases, and 9 bases lay outside the gene matches. CDR1 and CDR2 (germline): SGHAT, FQNNGV. This chain's CDR3 is CASSLWTGLSHEQYF. DNA for the CDR3: TGTGCCAGCAGCTTGTGGACAGGGTTGTCCCACGAGCAGTACTTC. The variable domain in full, with the rest retrieved from reference TRBV11-2 and TRBJ2-7, is EAGVAQSPRYKIIEKRQSVAFWCNPISGHATLYWYQQILGQGPKLLIQFQNNGVVDDSQLPKDRFSAERLKGVDSTLKIQPAKLEDSAVYLCASSLWTGLSHEQYFGPGTRLTVT.

This clonotype was detected ten times or more. This chain joins TRBV7-2 and TRBJ2-2, with 7 bases lining up with TRBD2. The CDR3 sequence is 13 residues long. The V and J ends lost 5 bases and 6 bases, in that order; junction bases with no gene match: 3. Per the germline V gene, CDR1 is SGHTA and CDR2 is FQGNSA. The CDR3 region is CASSKAGSGELFF. The CDR3 region has the DNA TGTGCCAGCAGCAAAGCGGGATCCGGGGAGCTGTTTTTT. The whole variable domain, filled in from reference TRBV7-2 and TRBJ2-2, reads GAGVSQSPSNKVTEKGKDVELRCDPISGHTALYWYRQSLGQGLEFLIYFQGNSAPDKSGLPSDRFSAERTGGSVSTLTIQRTQQEDSAVYLCASSKAGSGELFFGEGSRLTVL.

The chain employs TRBV11-2 and TRBJ2-4; D may be TRBD2 (5 bases). Looked up from germline, CDR1 is SGHAT and CDR2 is FQNNGV. V was cut by 1 base and J by 14 bases, with 18 bases left in between. The CDR3 consists of 14 residues. The CDR3 sequence is CASSLVGGLVPEYF. DNA for the CDR3: TGTGCCAGCAGCTTAGTTGGTGGACTCGTTCCTGAGTACTTC.

In this sample, this clonotype turned up many times. The chain recombines TRBV7-9 with TRBJ2-1; 11 nucleotides line up with TRBD2. V lost 3 bases, J lost 8 bases, and 6 bases stayed unmatched. Germline values: CDR1 SEHNR, CDR2 FQNEAQ (reference sequence). This CDR3 contains 15 residues. As DNA, the CDR3 is TGTGCCAGCAGCTTTACTAGCGGGAGTCCTGATGAGCAGTTCTTC. It specifies CASSFTSGSPDEQFF. The whole variable domain, filled in from reference TRBV7-9 and TRBJ2-1, reads DTGVSQNPRHKITKRGQNVTFRCDPISEHNRLYWYRQTLGQGPEFLTYFQNEAQLEKSRLLSDRFSAERPKGSFSTLEIQRTEQGDSAMYLCASSFTSGSPDEQFFGPGTRLTVL.

This sequence joins TRBV20-1 and TRBJ1-1; 8 bases are a match to TRBD1. This CDR3 contains 15 residues. The ends lost 5 bases at V and 4 bases at J; junction bases unmatched: 12. Germline CDR1 reads DFQATT; CDR2 reads SNEGSKA (reference sequence). Here the CDR3 DNA reads TGCAGTGCTCATTGGACAGGGAGGGGATTCACTGAAGCTTTCTTT. It yields the protein CSAHWTGRGFTEAFF.

Concerning this clonotype: This may come from a read error, since a much larger clone is one base off. This chain connects TRBV30 to TRBJ2-1; D remains unclear. CDR3 size: 10 residues. Germline values: CDR1 GTSNPN, CDR2 SVGIG (reference sequence). The V end lost 2 bases, the J end lost 6 bases, and 2 bases lay between the germline ends. The CDR3 region has the DNA TGTGCCTGGAGTATCAATGAGCAGTTCTTC. The encoded protein is CAWSINEQFF. Based on the CDR3 plus reference TRBV30 and TRBJ2-1, the full variable domain is SQTIHQWPATLVQPVGSPLSLECTVEGTSNPNLYWYRQAAGRGLQLLFYSVGIGQISSEVPQNLSASRPQDRQFILSSKKLLLSDSGFYLCAWSINEQFFGPGTRLTVL.

This clonotype was seen a few times. This chain links TRBV18 with TRBJ2-1; D call uncertain. Between the trimmed V and J ends, which lost 2 bases and 0 bases, there was a span of 11 bases. CDR1 and CDR2 (germline): KGHSH, LQKENI. CDR3 length: 16 residues. The CDR3 nucleotides read TGTGCCAGCTCACCATTGAGTTCCAGCTCCTACAATGAGCAGTTCTTC. It is translated as CASSPLSSSSYNEQFF.

This clonotype came up a few times. This rearrangement joins TRBV7-6 to TRBJ2-1; possible D gene TRBD2, 9 bases. The V end was cut by 1 base, the J end by 9 bases, with 16 bases between. CDR1 SGHVS and CDR2 FNYEAQ come from the germline V gene. This CDR3 is 15 amino acids long. CDR3 DNA: TGTGCCAGCAGCTTAGATTCTAGCGGGACAGGTGAGCAGTTCTTC. Encoded protein: CASSLDSSGTGEQFF.

This clonotype was seen repeatedly, ten times or more. The chain has TRBV20-1 and TRBJ2-7, with TRBD1 matching 11 bases. The CDR3 consists of 15 residues. CDR1 and CDR2 from the germline V gene are DFQATT and SNEGSKA (reference sequence). V was clipped by 0 bases and J by 4 bases; unmatched bases: 5. The CDR3 DNA reads TGCAGTGCTAGAGATCTTGGGACAGGGGGATACGAGCAGTACTTC. Translating gives CSARDLGTGGYEQYF.

This clonotype was counted only a few times. The rearrangement uses TRBV3-1 and TRBJ2-3; D uncertain. V was pared by 1 base and J by 2 bases, with 10 bases between. Germline V gene lookup returns CDR1 LGHDT and CDR2 YNNKEL (reference sequence). The length of the CDR3 is 15 residues. The CDR3 spells CASSQGNPDTDTQYF. For the CDR3, the DNA is TGTGCCAGCAGCCAAGGGAATCCGGACACAGATACGCAGTATTTT.

This clonotype has a handful of counts. The chain carries TRBV28 and TRBJ1-4, with 12 bases matching TRBD1. This CDR3 has 15 residues. The junction had 6 bases not matched to a gene; V was cut back by 3 bases and J by 10 bases. Germline assignment: CDR1 MDHEN and CDR2 SYDVKM. The CDR3 coding sequence is TGTGCCAGCAGTTTCCGGGACAGGGGGCAAGGAAAACTGTTTTTT. Encoded protein: CASSFRDRGQGKLFF.

Only a few counts were recorded for this clonotype. The rearrangement links TRBV19 to TRBJ1-2; D remains unclear. V lost 1 base and J 6 bases, leaving 12 bases between the germline ends. CDR1 is LNHDA and CDR2 is SQIVND in the germline V gene (reference sequence). The CDR3 spans 14 residues. The CDR3 reads CASSIGNTGHGYTF. The CDR3 nucleotides are TGTGCCAGTAGTATAGGGAATACCGGGCATGGCTACACCTTC.

This clonotype was seen only a few times. The chain uses TRBV12-5 and TRBJ2-7; D is tentatively TRBD1 or TRBD2 (6 bases each). The CDR3 runs to 16 residues. The germline V gene has CDR1 LGHNT and CDR2 FRNRAP. Trimming shortened V by 4 bases and J by 0 bases, and 16 bases separated the two germline ends. This chain's CDR3 is CASGSSRGTYSYEQYF. The CDR3 nucleotides read TGTGCTAGTGGTTCGAGTCGGGGGACATACTCCTACGAGCAGTACTTC.

This clonotype turned up a few times. One end of the junction is discordant with germline, which a read error may explain. The gene calls are TRBV20-1 and TRBJ2-5; TRBD1 agrees at 10 bases. The CDR3 covers 13 residues. Germline V lookup: CDR1 DFQATT, CDR2 SNEGSKA (reference sequence). The CDR3 DNA is TGCAGTGCTCAAGGGGACAGGGGAGAGACCCAGCACTTC. This sequence encodes CSAQGDRGETQHF.

This clonotype was counted at least ten times. The chain has TRBV29-1 and TRBJ1-1; D gene uncertain. In germline, CDR1 is SQVTM, CDR2 ANQGSEA. V was clipped by 3 bases and J by 6 bases, with 17 bases between them. The CDR3 is 14 amino acids. The CDR3 loop is CSVEPLLLKAEAFF. DNA of the CDR3: TGCAGCGTTGAGCCTCTCTTACTGAAGGCTGAAGCTTTCTTT.

This clonotype was seen many times. The genes are TRBV12-3 or TRBV12-4 and TRBJ2-3, with unresolved D. CDR3 size: 13 residues. V was trimmed by 4 bases and J by 7 bases, leaving 12 bases between them. CDR3 sequence reads: CASSSNARYTQYF. CDR3 sequence (DNA): TGTGCCAGCAGTTCTAATGCGCGCTATACGCAGTATTTT.

This clonotype was detected ten times or more. The chain couples TRBV19 to TRBJ2-1, with D perhaps being TRBD1 or TRBD2 (5 bases each). The V gene's germline CDR1 is LNHDA and CDR2 SQIVND (reference sequence). The length of the CDR3 is 17 residues. V was pared by 6 bases and J by 5 bases, with 23 bases between. CDR3 amino acids: CASSILLQVRGDNEQFF. DNA of the CDR3: TGTGCCAGTAGCATATTACTACAGGTGAGAGGGGACAATGAGCAGTTCTTC.